This T cell receptor beta chain was recovered during a study of T cell changes during pregnancy in multiple sclerosis (dated by TCRdb to the late 2010s). Notes on the research overall: The study examined how the T cell repertoire changed over the course of pregnancy in women with multiple sclerosis.

About this clone itself: Its target antigen remains unknown. Per-base qualities were not stored, and no clone one base away is much larger.

Libraries came from the immunoSEQ multiplex PCR assay. This immuneACCESS table, as held by TCRdb, lists in-frame sequences with V and J called but not all clones. Of the missing ones, under half trace to an unresolved V gene in checked studies; the others have no known cause. Across this sample there are 50,000 to 60,000 clones, with 80% to 90% seen only once. Approximately 0.58% of the sample comes from the top ten. The CDR3 numbers 18 residues from cysteine through phenylalanine. The read is trimmed to its CDR3 DNA, 54 bases read in frame from base 1. Based on the germline V gene, the CDR1 and CDR2 sequences are SGHAT and FQNNGV. V trim: 0 bases; J trim: 4 bases; unmatched bases: 11.

The chain couples TRBV11-2 to TRBJ1-2, and TRBD1 aligns with 10 junction nucleotides. This receptor was obtained from a female donor with multiple sclerosis, enrolled in a pregnancy study. The sample consisted of CD4+ T cells from peripheral blood mononuclear cells, taken in the first trimester of pregnancy. The DNA sequence reads TGTGCCAGCAGCTTAGATCCCCCCGGGACAGGGGTTATCTATGGCTACACCTTC. Translated, this gives CASSLDPPGTGVIYGYTF. With the rest looked up from the reference TRBV11-2 and TRBJ1-2 genes rather than sequenced, the full variable domain is EAGVAQSPRYKIIEKRQSVAFWCNPISGHATLYWYQQILGQGPKLLIQFQNNGVVDDSQLPKDRFSAERLKGVDSTLKIQPAKLEDSAVYLCASSLDPPGTGVIYGYTFGSGTRLTVV.